This TCR beta chain was sequenced for a study of shared clonotypes between healthy human individuals. Study-level results: The four-donor shared clonotypes exceeded non-shared clonotypes in generation probability, with non-shared ones scoring lower.

Note on this clone: The antigen is undetermined.

TCRdb's copy holds only in-frame clones and misses some; the assay was immunoSEQ multiplex PCR. The table has about 2,500,000 clones, approximately 92% seen once. The clonotype originates from a young man in good health. The material sequenced was naive CD4+ T cells sorted from blood. Subset meaning: CD45RA+ positively selected.

The CDR3 nucleotides read TGTGCCAGCAGTGCGGGACAGGGGGCACCCCAGCATTTT. It is translated as CASSAGQGAPQHF. The chain combines TRBV6-5 with TRBJ1-5; 12 bases map to TRBD1. Germline values: CDR1 MNHEY, CDR2 SVGAGI. V shed 5 bases, J shed 10 bases, and the junction held 3 bases outside the gene matches. CDR3 length: 13 amino acids.